Below, 4 T cell receptor beta chains from the same sample are listed, as sequenced in a study of T cells in tuberculosis. Here immunoSEQ multiplex PCR was the method, and the copy in TCRdb shows in-frame clones only, minus some. In the table there are tens of thousands of clones, 70% to 85% of which are singletons. Stated time point: new active TB diagnosis, blood taken before or within 7 days of starting treatment. The sequenced sample was PBMCs, obtained at tuberculosis diagnosis. These TCRs come from an adult with tuberculosis.

The chain joins TRBV10-1 to TRBJ1-1; 9 bases are a match to TRBD1. There are 14 residues in the CDR3. Germline loops: CDR1 WNHNN, CDR2 SYGVQD (reference sequence). J lost 1 base, V lost 5 bases, and 2 bases had no gene match. The CDR3 here is CASSLTGGNTEAFF. The CDR3 DNA sequence: TGCGCCAGCAGTTTGACAGGGGGGAACACTGAAGCTTTCTTT.

A note on this clone: The junction departs from germline at one end; a sequencing error may be responsible. This chain uses TRBV30 with TRBJ2-7, with a possible D match to TRBD2 (6 bases). The CDR3 has 14 residues. Germline loops: CDR1 GTSNPN, CDR2 SVGIG (reference sequence). The CDR3 sequence is CAWSVGLPPYEQHF. The CDR3 DNA is TGTGCCTGGAGTGTGGGACTCCCCCCCTACGAGCAGCACTTC.

The V gene is TRBV19, the J gene TRBJ2-7, with TRBD2 identical over 13 bases. CDR3 length: 14 residues. Germline assignment: CDR1 LNHDA and CDR2 SQIVND (reference sequence). With 6 bases clipped from V and 12 bases from J, the junction kept 11 bases outside the gene matches. The DNA for the CDR3 is TGTGCCAGTAGCGAGACTAGCGGGGGGCATCTAGTGTACTTC. This codes for CASSETSGGHLVYF.

A word on this clone: The DNA is left out, because the CDR3 cannot be placed on it with certainty; the CDR3 is given as TCRdb lists it. The chain uses TRBV29-1 and TRBJ1-1. Counting both end residues, the CDR3 totals 14 amino acids. The germline gives CDR1 SQVTM, CDR2 ANQGSEA. The CDR3 loop is CSVEVLRAGSEAFF.